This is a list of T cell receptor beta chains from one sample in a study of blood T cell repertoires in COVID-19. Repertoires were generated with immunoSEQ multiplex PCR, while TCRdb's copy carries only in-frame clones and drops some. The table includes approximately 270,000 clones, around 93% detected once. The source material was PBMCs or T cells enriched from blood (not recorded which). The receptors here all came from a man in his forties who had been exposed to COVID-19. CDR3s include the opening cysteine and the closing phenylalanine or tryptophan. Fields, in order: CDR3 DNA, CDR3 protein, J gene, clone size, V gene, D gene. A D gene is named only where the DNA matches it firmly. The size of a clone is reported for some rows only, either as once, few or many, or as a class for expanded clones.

DNA: TGTGCCAGCAGCCCCAGTTATGTATCTCAGTCCGATACGCAGTATTTT; CDR3: CASSPSYVSQSDTQYF; J: TRBJ2-3; size: -; V: TRBV28; D: -
DNA: TGTGCCAGCAGTGGGGGACAGCGTCACTATGGCTACACCTTC; CDR3: CASSGGQRHYGYTF; J: TRBJ1-2; size: -; V: TRBV2; D: TRBD1
DNA: TGTGCCAGCAGCCGTAGCGCAGATACGCAGTATTTT; CDR3: CASSRSADTQYF; J: TRBJ2-3; size: -; V: TRBV28; D: -
DNA: TGTGCCACGGCAACCCTCGGGGGCTACACCTTC; CDR3: CATATLGGYTF; J: TRBJ1-2; size: once; V: TRBV28; D: -
DNA: TGTGCCAGCAGCTTATGGGCCTCCAATGAGCAGTTCTTC; CDR3: CASSLWASNEQFF; J: TRBJ2-1; size: -; V: TRBV11-2; D: -
DNA: TGCGCCAGCAGCTTGGCCCTAGACGGAGTCCACAATGAGCAGTTCTTC; CDR3: CASSLALDGVHNEQFF; J: TRBJ2-1; size: -; V: TRBV5-1; D: -
DNA: TGTGCCAGCACGCAGGGGACACCGAACACTGAAGCTTTCTTT; CDR3: CASTQGTPNTEAFF; J: TRBJ1-1; size: -; V: TRBV28; D: -
DNA: TGTGCCAGCAGCGTAGAAGAGGCGGGAGGAGGCAATGAGCAGTTCTTC; CDR3: CASSVEEAGGGNEQFF; J: TRBJ2-1; size: -; V: TRBV9; D: TRBD2
DNA: TGTGCTAGTGGTCCGGGACAGGGGTACTATGGCTACACCTTC; CDR3: CASGPGQGYYGYTF; J: TRBJ1-2; size: -; V: TRBV12-5; D: TRBD1
DNA: TGCGCCAGCAGCCACGGGAACTATGGCTACACCTTC; CDR3: CASSHGNYGYTF; J: TRBJ1-2; size: once; V: TRBV4-1; D: -
DNA: TGTGCCAGCAGCTTCCAGGGGAACACTGAAGCTTTCTTT; CDR3: CASSFQGNTEAFF; J: TRBJ1-1; size: -; V: TRBV7-9; D: -
DNA: TGTGCCAGCAGCCCCGGACAGAGTGGAAACACCATATATTTT; CDR3: CASSPGQSGNTIYF; J: TRBJ1-3; size: -; V: TRBV6-5; D: -
DNA: TGCAGTGCTAGTACAGGGATGGATGAGCAGTTCTTC; CDR3: CSASTGMDEQFF; J: TRBJ2-1; size: -; V: TRBV20-1; D: -
DNA: TGTGCCAGCAGTCGGACTAGCGGGAGTTACGAGCAGTACTTC; CDR3: CASSRTSGSYEQYF; J: TRBJ2-7; size: -; V: TRBV27; D: TRBD2
DNA: TGTGCCAGCAGTTACGTTGGGGGGGGCGACTATGGCTACACCTTC; CDR3: CASSYVGGGDYGYTF; J: TRBJ1-2; size: -; V: TRBV6-5; D: -
DNA: TGTGCCAGCAGCGGGACCGGGACTAGCGGGAGAGGGTCCTACAATGAGCAGTTCTTC; CDR3: CASSGTGTSGRGSYNEQFF; J: TRBJ2-1; size: -; V: TRBV13; D: TRBD2
DNA: TGTGCCAGCAGTTACAGACAGTCGAACACTGAAGCTTTCTTT; CDR3: CASSYRQSNTEAFF; J: TRBJ1-1; size: -; V: TRBV11-2; D: -
DNA: TGCGCCAGCAGCCCACTAGCGACCACCACAGATACGCAGTATTTT; CDR3: CASSPLATTTDTQYF; J: TRBJ2-3; size: -; V: TRBV5-1; D: TRBD2
DNA: TGTGCCAGCAGCTCACAGGTTCGGTATGGCTACACCTTC; CDR3: CASSSQVRYGYTF; J: TRBJ1-2; size: -; V: TRBV9; D: -
DNA: TGTGCCAGCAGCGTAGCGGGACTAGCCACCGGGGAGCTGTTTTTT; CDR3: CASSVAGLATGELFF; J: TRBJ2-2; size: -; V: TRBV9; D: TRBD2
DNA: TGTGCCAGCAGCCCCCTCGGGGGGGGCGAGCAGTACTTC; CDR3: CASSPLGGGEQYF; J: TRBJ2-7; size: -; V: TRBV27; D: TRBD2
DNA: TGTGCCATCAGTGGGACAGCCCTACCTCTTAACTATGGCTACACCTTC; CDR3: CAISGTALPLNYGYTF; J: TRBJ1-2; size: -; V: TRBV10-3; D: -
DNA: TGTGCCACCAGTGATCCCGGCGGGGGTATTAACAATGAGCAGTTCTTC; CDR3: CATSDPGGGINNEQFF; J: TRBJ2-1; size: -; V: TRBV24-1; D: TRBD2
DNA: TGTGCCAGCAGCGCCGGGACTAGTGGGAACGAGCAGTACTTC; CDR3: CASSAGTSGNEQYF; J: TRBJ2-7; size: -; V: TRBV9; D: TRBD2
DNA: TGTGCCAGCAGCACAAGTAGTGCGACTAGCGGGATCTACGAGCAGTACTTC; CDR3: CASSTSSATSGIYEQYF; J: TRBJ2-7; size: -; V: TRBV9; D: TRBD2
DNA: TGCGCCAGCAGCCGGGACAGGGGGCTTTACGAGCAGTACTTC; CDR3: CASSRDRGLYEQYF; J: TRBJ2-7; size: -; V: TRBV4-1; D: TRBD1
DNA: TGTGCTAGTGGTTTGGTCGGGGAGTATCTCTCTGAGAACTACACCTTC; CDR3: CASGLVGEYLSENYTF; J: TRBJ1-2; size: -; V: TRBV12-5; D: -
DNA: TGTGCCAGCAGTCTTAGGAGTACTAAGCAGTTCTTC; CDR3: CASSLRSTKQFF; J: TRBJ2-1; size: -; V: TRBV11-2; D: -
DNA: TGTGCCAGCAGCTCCCGGGACAGGAACACTGAAGCTTTCTTT; CDR3: CASSSRDRNTEAFF; J: TRBJ1-1; size: -; V: TRBV3-1/TRBV3-2; D: TRBD1
DNA: TGTGCCAGCAGTTCCTTACAGGGAAGGGATGGCTACACCTTC; CDR3: CASSSLQGRDGYTF; J: TRBJ1-2; size: -; V: TRBV27; D: -
DNA: TGTGCCTGGGCGACCGGGTTAGTCCCTTTCAAAAACATTCAGTACTTC; CDR3: CAWATGLVPFKNIQYF; J: TRBJ2-4; size: -; V: TRBV30; D: -
DNA: TGTGCCAGCACCCCGGGTGGTCAGCCCCAGCATTTT; CDR3: CASTPGGQPQHF; J: TRBJ1-5; size: -; V: TRBV28; D: -
DNA: TGTGCCACCAGTGGCAGTGGGACAGATTACCCCCCTGGAAATGAGCAGTTCTTC; CDR3: CATSGSGTDYPPGNEQFF; J: TRBJ2-1; size: -; V: TRBV24-1; D: TRBD1
DNA: TGTGCCAGCAGTCCCTCTGTTCTAGCGGGAAGGGGGCAAGAGACCCAGTACTTC; CDR3: CASSPSVLAGRGQETQYF; J: TRBJ2-5; size: -; V: TRBV27; D: TRBD2
DNA: TGTGCCAGCAGTTTATCTCGCCGGGTAGAGCAGTACTTC; CDR3: CASSLSRRVEQYF; J: TRBJ2-7; size: -; V: TRBV27; D: -
DNA: TGCAGCGCCCTGACTAGCGGATACTACGAGCAGTACTTC; CDR3: CSALTSGYYEQYF; J: TRBJ2-7; size: once; V: TRBV29-1; D: TRBD2
DNA: TGTGCCAGCAGCGGCAGAGGGTACATACAAGAGACCCAGTACTTC; CDR3: CASSGRGYIQETQYF; J: TRBJ2-5; size: -; V: TRBV5-6; D: -
DNA: TGTGCCAGCAGCCGTTATGGAACCGGGACAAGAGGTGAAAAACTGTTTTTT; CDR3: CASSRYGTGTRGEKLFF; J: TRBJ1-4; size: -; V: TRBV7-6; D: -
DNA: TGTGCCAGCAGCGTAGGGACTAGCGGGAGTTATTTCGATGAGCAGTTCTTC; CDR3: CASSVGTSGSYFDEQFF; J: TRBJ2-1; size: -; V: TRBV9; D: TRBD2
DNA: TGCAGCGTTGAAGAGGGTCGGGACAGGGGTGCCTATGGCTACACCTTC; CDR3: CSVEEGRDRGAYGYTF; J: TRBJ1-2; size: once; V: TRBV29-1; D: TRBD1
DNA: TGTGCCAGTAGACAGGGGTTGAATGCTGGAAACACCATATATTTT; CDR3: CASRQGLNAGNTIYF; J: TRBJ1-3; size: -; V: TRBV19; D: TRBD1
DNA: TGTGCCAGCAGCTGGGAGTCGAGCTCCTACAATGAGCAGTTCTTC; CDR3: CASSWESSSYNEQFF; J: TRBJ2-1; size: -; V: TRBV9; D: -
DNA: TGTGCCAGCAGTGAGAGGACTAGCGTCACAGATACGCAGTATTTT; CDR3: CASSERTSVTDTQYF; J: TRBJ2-3; size: -; V: TRBV2; D: TRBD2
DNA: TGTGCCAGCGCAAGTGGGGGGTCTGGGGCCAACGTCCTGACTTTC; CDR3: CASASGGSGANVLTF; J: TRBJ2-6; size: -; V: TRBV6-5; D: -
DNA: TGTGCCAGCTCACCACCTAGCGGGAGTTCCTACAATGAGCAGTTCTTC; CDR3: CASSPPSGSSYNEQFF; J: TRBJ2-1; size: -; V: TRBV18; D: TRBD2
DNA: TGTGCCTGGAGTGATTTGACAGACAATCAGCCCCAGCATTTT; CDR3: CAWSDLTDNQPQHF; J: TRBJ1-5; size: -; V: TRBV30; D: -
DNA: TGTGCCAGCAGCTTGGACACAAGTGGCTACACCTTC; CDR3: CASSLDTSGYTF; J: TRBJ1-2; size: -; V: TRBV5-4; D: -
DNA: TGTGCCAGCACGGACAGGGGGGAAATAGAGACCCAGTACTTC; CDR3: CASTDRGEIETQYF; J: TRBJ2-5; size: -; V: TRBV28; D: TRBD1
DNA: TGTGCCAGTAGTACCCAGACAGGGGGCAGGTACGAGCAGTACTTC; CDR3: CASSTQTGGRYEQYF; J: TRBJ2-7; size: -; V: TRBV19; D: TRBD1
DNA: TGTGCCAGTACCCTGGGGGGAGCGAACACTGAAGCTTTCTTT; CDR3: CASTLGGANTEAFF; J: TRBJ1-1; size: once; V: TRBV19; D: -
DNA: TGCAGTGCTAGTGACGAGCTTCTCCACTACACCTTC; CDR3: CSASDELLHYTF; J: TRBJ1-2; size: -; V: TRBV20-1; D: -
DNA: TGCGCCAGCAAGGGGACAGGGAGGGCCTATGGCTACACCTTC; CDR3: CASKGTGRAYGYTF; J: TRBJ1-2; size: -; V: TRBV5-1; D: TRBD1
DNA: TGTGCCAGCAGCTTTAGCCTCGGAGAGAATGAGCAGTTCTTC; CDR3: CASSFSLGENEQFF; J: TRBJ2-1; size: once; V: TRBV5-5; D: -